A selection of T cell receptor beta chains follows, all from one sample in a study of long-term antiretroviral therapy in people with HIV. Data came from immunoSEQ multiplex PCR; TCRdb stores just in-frame clones and leaves some out. The profile covers about 9,200 clones, with about four fifths appearing a single time and 20% to 25% taken by the ten largest. The source material was unsorted PBMCs, sampled 1.8 years before starting antiretroviral therapy. These receptors were obtained from a man aged 40-49 years with HIV. CDR3s include the opening cysteine and the closing phenylalanine or tryptophan. A D gene is named only where the DNA matches it firmly. Only some rows state a clone size, as once, few, many or a class for expanded clones.

V gene: TRBV29-1; clone size: NA; D gene: NA; J gene: TRBJ1-2; CDR3 protein: CSVAGNPYGYTF; CDR3 DNA: TGCAGCGTTGCAGGGAATCCCTATGGCTACACCTTC
V gene: TRBV21-1; clone size: NA; D gene: NA; J gene: TRBJ2-3; CDR3 protein: CASSKFSGTASTDTQYF; CDR3 DNA: TGTGCCAGCAGCAAATTTAGCGGAACCGCTAGCACAGATACGCAGTATTTT
V gene: TRBV5-1; clone size: NA; D gene: TRBD2; J gene: TRBJ2-2; CDR3 protein: CASSLNSGGAGAGELFF; CDR3 DNA: TGCGCCAGCAGCTTGAATAGCGGGGGGGCCGGGGCCGGGGAGCTGTTTTTT
V gene: TRBV5-1; clone size: NA; D gene: NA; J gene: TRBJ1-1; CDR3 protein: CASSFYGENTEAFF; CDR3 DNA: TGCGCCAGCAGCTTTTACGGGGAGAACACTGAAGCTTTCTTT
V gene: TRBV6-1; clone size: NA; D gene: NA; J gene: TRBJ2-1; CDR3 protein: CASSEYRADEQFF; CDR3 DNA: TGTGCCAGCAGTGAATACAGGGCCGATGAGCAGTTCTTC
V gene: TRBV6-1; clone size: NA; D gene: NA; J gene: TRBJ2-7; CDR3 protein: CASSDLTSSYEQYF; CDR3 DNA: TGTGCCAGCAGTGACCTGACTAGCTCCTACGAGCAGTACTTC
V gene: TRBV6-6; clone size: NA; D gene: NA; J gene: TRBJ1-2; CDR3 protein: CASSYSSGIGRGYTF; CDR3 DNA: TGTGCCAGCAGTTACTCCTCGGGGATCGGTAGAGGCTACACCTTC
V gene: TRBV11-2; clone size: NA; D gene: NA; J gene: TRBJ1-4; CDR3 protein: CASSRVGLWEKLFF; CDR3 DNA: TGTGCCAGCAGCCGTGTGGGACTTTGGGAAAAACTGTTTTTT
V gene: TRBV30; clone size: NA; D gene: NA; J gene: TRBJ2-1; CDR3 protein: CAWSVRLEQFF; CDR3 DNA: TGTGCCTGGAGTGTCAGACTTGAGCAGTTCTTC
V gene: TRBV7-9; clone size: few; D gene: NA; J gene: TRBJ1-5; CDR3 protein: CASTHTPRCIQPQHF; CDR3 DNA: TGTGCCAGCACCCACACCCCTAGGTGCATTCAGCCCCAGCATTTT
V gene: TRBV11-3; clone size: NA; D gene: NA; J gene: TRBJ1-2; CDR3 protein: CASSLGHDYGYTF; CDR3 DNA: TGTGCCAGCAGCTTAGGACACGACTATGGCTACACCTTC
V gene: TRBV5-1; clone size: once; D gene: TRBD2; J gene: TRBJ2-3; CDR3 protein: CASSLQPGGSTDTQYF; CDR3 DNA: TGCGCCAGCAGCTTGCAACCGGGGGGGAGCACAGATACGCAGTATTTT
V gene: TRBV10-2; clone size: NA; D gene: NA; J gene: TRBJ2-1; CDR3 protein: CASSESEGVSNEQFF; CDR3 DNA: TGCGCCAGCAGTGAGAGCGAGGGGGTTTCAAATGAGCAGTTCTTC
V gene: TRBV7-9; clone size: NA; D gene: TRBD1; J gene: TRBJ1-2; CDR3 protein: CASSRTGDLGYTF; CDR3 DNA: TGCGCCAGCAGCCGGACAGGGGATTTGGGCTACACCTTC
V gene: TRBV11-2; clone size: NA; D gene: NA; J gene: TRBJ2-7; CDR3 protein: CASSLPDTYEQYF; CDR3 DNA: TGTGCCAGCAGCTTACCAGATACCTACGAGCAGTACTTC
V gene: TRBV6-1; clone size: NA; D gene: NA; J gene: TRBJ1-5; CDR3 protein: CASTRGRVEKQPQHF; CDR3 DNA: TGTGCCAGCACTCGAGGCAGGGTGGAGAAGCAGCCCCAGCATTTT
V gene: TRBV5-1; clone size: NA; D gene: TRBD1; J gene: TRBJ2-2; CDR3 protein: CATARTGATTGELFF; CDR3 DNA: TGCGCCACCGCCCGGACAGGGGCGACCACCGGGGAGCTGTTTTTT
V gene: TRBV7-4; clone size: NA; D gene: NA; J gene: TRBJ1-2; CDR3 protein: CASSPDAYGYTF; CDR3 DNA: TGTGCCAGCAGCCCGGACGCCTATGGCTACACCTTC
V gene: TRBV2; clone size: NA; D gene: TRBD1; J gene: TRBJ2-7; CDR3 protein: CASSADRGESYEQYF; CDR3 DNA: TGTGCCAGCAGCGCGGACAGGGGAGAATCCTACGAGCAGTACTTC
V gene: TRBV27; clone size: NA; D gene: NA; J gene: TRBJ1-5; CDR3 protein: CASRPGQSNQPQHF; CDR3 DNA: TGTGCCAGCAGACCGGGACAAAGCAATCAGCCCCAGCATTTT
V gene: TRBV19; clone size: NA; D gene: TRBD2; J gene: TRBJ2-1; CDR3 protein: CASSSRLAPTHTMEQFF; CDR3 DNA: TGTGCCAGTAGTTCTCGACTAGCGCCTACCCATACAATGGAGCAGTTCTTC
V gene: TRBV10-3; clone size: NA; D gene: NA; J gene: TRBJ2-7; CDR3 protein: CAISEVRVKDYGEQYF; CDR3 DNA: TGTGCCATCAGTGAAGTAAGGGTGAAGGACTACGGCGAGCAGTACTTC
V gene: TRBV2; clone size: NA; D gene: NA; J gene: TRBJ2-5; CDR3 protein: CASSPGRTQETQYF; CDR3 DNA: TGTGCCAGCAGTCCGGGACGGACACAAGAGACCCAGTACTTC
V gene: TRBV6-1; clone size: NA; D gene: NA; J gene: TRBJ1-5; CDR3 protein: CASNKLGTTDQPQHF; CDR3 DNA: TGTGCCAGCAATAAATTAGGGACGACGGATCAGCCCCAGCATTTT
V gene: TRBV27; clone size: NA; D gene: NA; J gene: TRBJ1-1; CDR3 protein: CASTGRGTEAFF; CDR3 DNA: TGTGCCAGCACCGGAAGAGGCACTGAAGCTTTCTTT
V gene: TRBV7-2; clone size: few; D gene: TRBD2; J gene: TRBJ2-7; CDR3 protein: CASSFRSGGSYEQYF; CDR3 DNA: TGTGCCAGCAGCTTCCGTAGCGGGGGTTCCTACGAGCAGTACTTC
V gene: TRBV5-1; clone size: NA; D gene: NA; J gene: TRBJ1-2; CDR3 protein: CASSYLTEYGYTF; CDR3 DNA: TGCGCCAGCAGCTACTTGACAGAGTATGGCTACACCTTC
V gene: TRBV10-3; clone size: NA; D gene: TRBD1; J gene: TRBJ2-3; CDR3 protein: CATMDIPGDRGRTDTQYF; CDR3 DNA: TGTGCCACTATGGACATCCCGGGGGACAGGGGGCGAACAGATACGCAGTATTTT
V gene: TRBV5-1; clone size: NA; D gene: NA; J gene: TRBJ1-1; CDR3 protein: CASALRGAAEAFF; CDR3 DNA: TGCGCCAGCGCCCTGCGGGGGGCCGCTGAAGCTTTCTTT
V gene: TRBV6-1; clone size: NA; D gene: NA; J gene: TRBJ1-2; CDR3 protein: CASSVQESHELANYGYTF; CDR3 DNA: TGTGCCAGCAGTGTTCAAGAATCCCATGAATTAGCTAACTATGGCTACACCTTC
V gene: TRBV5-1; clone size: few; D gene: NA; J gene: TRBJ2-2; CDR3 protein: CASSSNIAGELFF; CDR3 DNA: TGCGCCAGCAGCTCCAATATTGCCGGGGAGCTGTTTTTT
V gene: TRBV2; clone size: NA; D gene: NA; J gene: TRBJ2-1; CDR3 protein: CASSVGRGNEQFF; CDR3 DNA: TGTGCCAGCAGTGTTGGACGGGGCAATGAGCAGTTCTTC
V gene: TRBV10-2; clone size: NA; D gene: NA; J gene: TRBJ1-1; CDR3 protein: CASSGVTALNTEAFF; CDR3 DNA: TGCGCCAGCAGTGGGGTGACAGCATTAAACACTGAAGCTTTCTTT
V gene: TRBV5-5; clone size: NA; D gene: NA; J gene: TRBJ1-1; CDR3 protein: CASSGHLNTEAFF; CDR3 DNA: TGTGCCAGCAGCGGACACCTGAACACTGAAGCTTTCTTT
V gene: TRBV25-1; clone size: NA; D gene: NA; J gene: TRBJ1-4; CDR3 protein: CASSVRRGFGEKLFF; CDR3 DNA: TGTGCCAGCAGTGTCCGCAGGGGATTCGGGGAAAAACTGTTTTTT
V gene: TRBV10-2; clone size: NA; D gene: TRBD1; J gene: TRBJ1-3; CDR3 protein: CASSRDRAQGNTIYF; CDR3 DNA: TGCGCCAGCAGTCGCGACAGGGCCCAAGGAAACACCATATATTTT
V gene: TRBV7-9; clone size: NA; D gene: NA; J gene: TRBJ2-7; CDR3 protein: CASSQGGTTSYEQYF; CDR3 DNA: TGTGCCAGCAGCCAAGGGGGGACCACTTCCTACGAGCAGTACTTC